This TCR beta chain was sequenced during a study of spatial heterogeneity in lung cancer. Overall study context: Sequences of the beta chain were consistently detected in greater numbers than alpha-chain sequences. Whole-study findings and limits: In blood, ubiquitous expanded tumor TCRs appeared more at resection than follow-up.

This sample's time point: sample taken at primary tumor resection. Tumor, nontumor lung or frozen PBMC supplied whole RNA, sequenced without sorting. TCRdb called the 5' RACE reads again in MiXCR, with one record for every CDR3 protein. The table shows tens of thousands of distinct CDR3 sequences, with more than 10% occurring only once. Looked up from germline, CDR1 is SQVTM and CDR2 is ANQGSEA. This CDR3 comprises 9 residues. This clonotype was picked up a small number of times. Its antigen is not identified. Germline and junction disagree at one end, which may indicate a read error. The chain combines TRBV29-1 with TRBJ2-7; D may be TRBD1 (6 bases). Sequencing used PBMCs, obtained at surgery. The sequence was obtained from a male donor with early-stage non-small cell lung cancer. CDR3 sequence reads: CSVTPGHLF. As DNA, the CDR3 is TGCAGCGTGACTCCGGGACACCTCTTC.